The 30 T cell receptor beta chains reported below all come from one sample, sequenced in a study of Ad26.COV2.S vaccination and SARS-CoV-2 variants. The data were produced by immunoSEQ multiplex PCR, yet TCRdb's version contains in-frame clones alone and is incomplete. The data show 300,000 to 400,000 clones, roughly 90% seen once. Treatment specified: roughly 20 received Ad26.COV2.S at low or high dose, single or two shots; about 5 received placebo; per-sample allocation not given. Samples were taken on day 63 after the first vaccine or placebo injection. The specimen comprised peripheral blood, sampled in a trial of Ad26.COV2.S vaccine versus placebo. These receptors all come from a person between 18 and 59 years old who received the Ad26.COV2.S COVID-19 vaccine or a placebo.

The chain recombines TRBV6-5 with TRBJ1-1; tentatively, D is TRBD1 (5 bases). The V end lost 6 bases, the J end lost 1 base, and 9 bases lay between the germline ends. CDR3 length: 13 residues. Per germline, CDR1 MNHEY and CDR2 SVGAGI. CDR3 coding DNA: TGTGCCAGCAGACTAGACAGGAACACTGAAGCTTTCTTT. Its protein product is CASRLDRNTEAFF.

The chain combines TRBV28 with TRBJ2-1, with TRBD2 identical over 12 bases. The germline CDR1 and CDR2 sequences are MDHEN and SYDVKM. Germline trimming cut 6 bases from V and 5 bases from J; bases unmatched to any gene: 11. The CDR3 spans 17 residues. For the CDR3, the DNA is TGTGCCAGCAGCTCGCGACTAGCGGGAGTATCCCACAATGAGCAGTTCTTC. Its translation is CASSSRLAGVSHNEQFF.

J is TRBJ1-2 and V is TRBV29-1; D uncertain. The germline V gene encodes CDR1 SQVTM and CDR2 ANQGSEA. This CDR3 is built from 11 residues. V was cut by 8 bases and J by 6 bases, with 13 bases left in between. CDR3 nucleotide sequence: TGCAGCATCTGGGCTGTAGATGGCTACACCTTC. Its protein product is CSIWAVDGYTF.

The CDR3 DNA is TGTGCCAGCAACCTAGGACAGGGAGTGAACACTGAAGCTTTCTTT. It translates to CASNLGQGVNTEAFF. The V call is TRBV6-5, the J call TRBJ1-1, with 8 positions matching TRBD1. Germline V gene data show CDR1 as MNHEY and CDR2 as SVGAGI. CDR3 size: 15 residues. Losses at the gene ends were 7 bases for V and 0 bases for J; bases not matched to a gene: 7.

The chain is built from TRBV15 and TRBJ2-7; the D gene is possibly TRBD1 (6 bases). Germline V gene data show CDR1 as LNHNV and CDR2 as YYDKDF (reference sequence). With 0 bases removed from V and 2 bases from J, the gap between germline ends came to 11 bases. The CDR3 covers 15 residues. As DNA, the CDR3 is TGTGCCACCAGCAGAGATCGGACAGACACCTACGAGCAGTACTTC. This translates into CATSRDRTDTYEQYF.

This chain connects TRBV6-2 or TRBV6-3 to TRBJ1-5; no clear D gene. Between the trimmed V and J ends, which lost 4 bases and 2 bases, there was a span of 18 bases. The germline V gene encodes CDR1 MNHEY and CDR2 SVGEGT. The CDR3 is 17 residues long. The CDR3 here is CASSSTGIPIGNQPQHF. CDR3 DNA: TGTGCCAGCAGTTCGACCGGGATCCCCATAGGCAATCAGCCCCAGCATTTT.

V usage is TRBV6-5 and J usage is TRBJ2-7; D might be TRBD1 or TRBD2, each matching 5 bases. The CDR3 runs 14 residues. The V end lost 2 bases, the J end lost 3 bases, and 11 bases lay between the germline ends. Germline V gives CDR1 MNHEY, CDR2 SVGAGI. The chain's CDR3 is CASSYGPGSYEQYF. CDR3 bases: TGTGCCAGCAGTTACGGCCCAGGGAGCTACGAGCAGTACTTC.

This clone was observed at least ten times. The chain employs TRBV6-5 and TRBJ1-2; D is ambiguous. The germline V and J ends were trimmed by 6 bases and 2 bases, with 7 bases remaining between them. Germline CDR1 and CDR2: MNHEY and SVGAGI. This CDR3 is built from 12 residues. Written as DNA, the CDR3 is TGTGCCAGCAGAGGACGGAACTATGGCTACACCTTC. It specifies CASRGRNYGYTF.

The chain recombines TRBV19 with TRBJ2-2; D tentatively reads TRBD1 or TRBD2 (5 bases each). Germline assignment: CDR1 LNHDA and CDR2 SQIVND (reference sequence). V was pared by 6 bases and J by 9 bases, with 29 bases between. The CDR3 covers 18 residues. CDR3 region: CASRPLTGTLDTERELFF. The CDR3 DNA is TGTGCCAGTAGACCGCTTACCGGGACCCTAGATACTGAGCGGGAGCTGTTTTTT.

The chain couples TRBV30 to TRBJ1-2; TRBD1 might be the D (5 bases). The CDR3 is made up of 12 amino acids. Germline V lookup: CDR1 GTSNPN, CDR2 SVGIG (reference sequence). V lost 8 bases and J 3 bases, leaving 13 bases between the germline ends. The chain's CDR3 is CATGERHYGYTF. CDR3 DNA sequence: TGTGCCACGGGGGAGCGTCACTATGGCTACACCTTC.

This clone was picked up a small number of times. The genes are TRBV7-3 and TRBJ2-5, with a possible D match to TRBD1 (6 bases). V lost 5 bases, J lost 4 bases, and 17 bases lay in between. The CDR3 consists of 15 residues. CDR1 and CDR2 from the germline V gene are SGHTA and FQGTGA. For the CDR3, the DNA is TGTGCCAGCAGCCCGTCGGGACAAATGGGAGAGACCCAGTACTTC. As protein: CASSPSGQMGETQYF.

J is TRBJ2-3 and V is TRBV3-1 (or the pseudogene TRBV3-2); 8 positions match TRBD2. Trimming at V came to 0 bases and at J to 13 bases, leaving 9 bases not matched to a gene. Per germline, CDR1 LGHDT and CDR2 YNNKEL (reference sequence). The length of the CDR3 is 14 residues. The CDR3 spells CASSQDPGGRIKYF. The CDR3 DNA reads as TGTGCCAGCAGCCAAGATCCAGGCGGGAGGATTAAGTATTTT.

V usage is TRBV6-2 or TRBV6-3 and J usage is TRBJ1-2; D ambiguous. V lost 2 bases and J 2 bases, leaving 9 bases between the germline ends. The germline V gene encodes CDR1 MNHEY and CDR2 SVGEGT. The length of the CDR3 is 14 residues. The CDR3 DNA is TGTGCCAGCAGTTACGTGGCGCCGAACTATGGCTACACCTTC. It specifies CASSYVAPNYGYTF.

This chain connects TRBV5-1 to TRBJ2-7, with no clear D. CDR1 is SGHRS, CDR2 YFSETQ, per germline. Trimming cost V 4 bases and J 0 bases, with 14 bases left between them. This CDR3 comprises 15 residues. This CDR3 reads CASSPDGSSSYEQYF. The DNA for the CDR3 is TGCGCCAGCAGCCCGGACGGGTCCAGCTCCTACGAGCAGTACTTC.

The rearrangement links TRBV6-5 to TRBJ1-2; no reliable D call. Germline lookup yields CDR1 MNHEY and CDR2 SVGAGI. Trimming removed 10 bases at V and 5 bases at J, with 14 bases between. The CDR3 covers 12 residues. CDR3 region: CATSPRGYGYTF. DNA for the CDR3: TGTGCCACCTCCCCCCGAGGGTATGGCTACACCTTC.

The V gene is TRBV5-1, the J gene TRBJ2-1, with unresolved D. With 3 bases removed from V and 6 bases from J, the gap between germline ends came to 7 bases. Germline values: CDR1 SGHRS, CDR2 YFSETQ. There are 12 residues in the CDR3. The CDR3 region is CASSSSLNEQFF. The CDR3, as DNA: TGCGCCAGCAGCTCATCTCTCAATGAGCAGTTCTTC.

The chain combines TRBV6-5 with TRBJ1-6, with 8 bases aligning to TRBD1. The CDR3 has 14 residues. With 5 bases clipped from V and 10 bases from J, the junction kept 7 bases outside the gene matches. Germline V lookup: CDR1 MNHEY, CDR2 SVGAGI. The CDR3 nucleotides are TGTGCCAGCAGTCTACGGACAGGGCGATCACCCCTCCACTTT. Protein product: CASSLRTGRSPLHF.

This clone was observed once. The chain joins TRBV4-1 to TRBJ2-3, with unresolved D. The CDR3 is 14 residues long. Germline assignment: CDR1 MGHRA and CDR2 YSYEKL. Trimming shortened V by 4 bases and J by 1 base, and 9 bases separated the two germline ends. CDR3 residues: CASSLDPRTDTQYF. CDR3 DNA: TGCGCCAGCAGCCTGGACCCACGCACAGATACGCAGTATTTT.

This clone was picked up one time. The chain links TRBV4-3 to TRBJ2-1; unclear D gene. Trimming removed 0 bases from V and 4 bases from J, with 4 bases in between. There are 13 residues in the CDR3. Germline V gives CDR1 LGHNA, CDR2 YSLEER. CDR3 in amino acids: CASSQDQYNEQFF. CDR3 DNA: TGCGCCAGCAGCCAAGATCAGTACAATGAGCAGTTCTTC.

The chain joins TRBV27 to TRBJ1-5; D not resolved. Trimming shortened V by 6 bases and J by 0 bases, and 9 bases separated the two germline ends. The CDR3 length is 14 residues. Germline values: CDR1 MNHEY, CDR2 SMNVEV (reference sequence). The CDR3 region has the DNA TGTGCCAGCAGAAATTCTAATAGCAATCAGCCCCAGCATTTT. Protein product: CASRNSNSNQPQHF.

The chain employs TRBV6-5 and TRBJ2-7; 9 nucleotides line up with TRBD2. The V and J ends lost 1 base and 0 bases, in that order; junction bases with no gene match: 4. The V gene's germline CDR1 is MNHEY and CDR2 SVGAGI. CDR3 length: 16 amino acids. CDR3 sequence (DNA): TGTGCCAGCAGTTACTTTAGCGGGGGAAGCTCCTACGAGCAGTACTTC. It specifies CASSYFSGGSSYEQYF.

The chain employs TRBV10-3 and TRBJ2-7; the D gene is possibly TRBD2 (5 bases). V was trimmed by 2 bases and J by 0 bases, leaving 11 bases between them. CDR1 is ENHRY, CDR2 SYGVKD, per germline. The CDR3 has 15 residues. The CDR3 nucleotides are TGTGCCATCAGTGAGAGGGCGGGCAGCTCCTACGAGCAGTACTTC. It encodes CAISERAGSSYEQYF.

The rearrangement joins TRBV3-1 (or the pseudogene TRBV3-2) to TRBJ1-6, with unresolved D. CDR1 and CDR2 (germline): LGHDT, YNNKEL (reference sequence). CDR3 length: 14 amino acids. The V gene lost 4 bases and the J gene lost 5 bases, with 9 bases spanning the gap. CDR3 region: CASSLDLNNSPLHF. The DNA of the CDR3 is TGTGCCAGCAGCCTGGACCTTAATAATTCACCCCTCCACTTT.

J is TRBJ2-7 and V is TRBV10-2; no clear D. V lost 0 bases and J lost 0, with 12 bases in between. The CDR3 sequence is 16 residues long. Germline loops: CDR1 WSHSY, CDR2 SAAADI. CDR3 in DNA: TGCGCCAGCAGTGAGTCGACTCGATTTCCCTCCTACGAGCAGTACTTC. This encodes CASSESTRFPSYEQYF.

The chain combines TRBV6-5 with TRBJ1-2; D is unclear. Trimming removed 8 bases from V and 4 bases from J, with 14 bases in between. The CDR3 runs 13 residues. The germline V gene has CDR1 MNHEY and CDR2 SVGAGI. The CDR3 bases are TGTGCCAGCTGGGTAGGGCTAGGCTATGGCTACACCTTC. Protein product: CASWVGLGYGYTF.

J is TRBJ2-6 and V is TRBV5-1, with D maybe TRBD2 (5 bases). This CDR3 comprises 18 residues. Per germline, CDR1 SGHRS and CDR2 YFSETQ. Trimming pared 6 bases from V and 1 base from J, leaving 20 bases between. This chain's CDR3 is CASIGDGIMRSGANVLTF. The CDR3 bases are TGCGCCAGCATAGGTGACGGGATTATGCGGTCTGGGGCCAACGTCCTGACTTTC.

This rearrangement joins TRBV7-8 to TRBJ1-2; no clear D gene. The V and J ends lost 5 bases and 5 bases respectively, with 9 bases between them. CDR1 and CDR2 from the germline V gene are SGHVS and FQNEAQ. This CDR3 contains 12 residues. CDR3 in amino acids: CASSPYSYGYTF. For the CDR3, the DNA is TGTGCCAGCAGCCCTTACAGTTATGGCTACACCTTC. Together with reference TRBV7-8 and TRBJ1-2, the CDR3 gives the full variable domain: GAGVSQSPRYKVAKRGQDVALRCDPISGHVSLFWYQQALGQGPEFLTYFQNEAQLDKSGLPSDRFFAERPEGSVSTLKIQRTQQEDSAVYLCASSPYSYGYTFGSGTRLTVV.

This chain joins TRBV10-3 and TRBJ1-3; 7 nucleotides agree with TRBD1. The V gene's germline CDR1 is ENHRY and CDR2 SYGVKD. V trimming: 7 bases; J trimming: 0 bases; junction bases outside the gene matches: 6. The CDR3 consists of 15 residues. For the CDR3, the DNA is TGTGCCATCACAGACGGGACAGTCTCTGGAAACACCATATATTTT. It translates to CAITDGTVSGNTIYF.

This clone was detected once. V and J are TRBV28 and TRBJ1-2; D unclear. Germline CDR1 is MDHEN and CDR2 is SYDVKM. The V and J ends lost 7 bases and 6 bases respectively, with 30 bases between them. CDR3 length: 18 residues. CDR3 sequence (DNA): TGTGCCAGCACCCCGTTGGGGTTGCTGGGGAGTGGGAGAGATGGCTACACCTTC. This translates into CASTPLGLLGSGRDGYTF.

The J gene is TRBJ2-2, the V gene TRBV27; 11 bases line up with TRBD2. This CDR3 comprises 17 residues. Germline V gene sequence: CDR1 MNHEY, CDR2 SMNVEV (reference sequence). V shed 5 bases, J shed 5 bases, and the junction held 10 bases outside the gene matches. CDR3 in amino acids: CASSRRAASGGTGELFF. CDR3 coding DNA: TGTGCCAGCAGTCGAAGGGCAGCTAGCGGGGGGACCGGGGAGCTGTTTTTT.